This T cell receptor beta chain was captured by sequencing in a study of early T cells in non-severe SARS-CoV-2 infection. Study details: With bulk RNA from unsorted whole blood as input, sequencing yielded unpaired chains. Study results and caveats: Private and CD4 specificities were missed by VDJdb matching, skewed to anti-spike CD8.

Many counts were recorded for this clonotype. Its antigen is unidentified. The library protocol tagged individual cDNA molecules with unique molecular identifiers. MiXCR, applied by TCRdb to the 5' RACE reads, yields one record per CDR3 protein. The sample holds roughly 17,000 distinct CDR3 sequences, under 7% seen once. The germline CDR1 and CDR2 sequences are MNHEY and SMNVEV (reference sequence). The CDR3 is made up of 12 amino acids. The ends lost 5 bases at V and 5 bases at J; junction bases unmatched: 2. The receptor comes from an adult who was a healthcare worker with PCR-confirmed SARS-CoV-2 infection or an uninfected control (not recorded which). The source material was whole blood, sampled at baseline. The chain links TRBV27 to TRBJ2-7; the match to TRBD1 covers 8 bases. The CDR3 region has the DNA TGTGCCAGCAGTAGGACAGGGAACGAGCAGTACTTC. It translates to CASSRTGNEQYF.